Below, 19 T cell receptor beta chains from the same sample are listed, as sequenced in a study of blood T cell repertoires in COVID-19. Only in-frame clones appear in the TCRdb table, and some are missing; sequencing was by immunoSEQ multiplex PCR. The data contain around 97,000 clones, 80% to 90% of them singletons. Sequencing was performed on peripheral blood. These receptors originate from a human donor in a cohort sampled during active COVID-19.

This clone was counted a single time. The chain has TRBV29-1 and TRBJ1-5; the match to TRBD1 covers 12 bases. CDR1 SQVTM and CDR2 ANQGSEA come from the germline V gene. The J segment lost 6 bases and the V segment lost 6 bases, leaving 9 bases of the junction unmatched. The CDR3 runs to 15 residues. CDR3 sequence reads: CSVDTGTGGSQPQHF. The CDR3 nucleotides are TGCAGCGTCGATACCGGGACAGGGGGCTCTCAGCCCCAGCATTTT.

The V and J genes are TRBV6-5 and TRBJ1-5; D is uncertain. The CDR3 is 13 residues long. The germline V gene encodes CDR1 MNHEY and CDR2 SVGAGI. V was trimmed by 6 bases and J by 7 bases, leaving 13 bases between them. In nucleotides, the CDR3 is TGTGCCAGCAGCTTGCACGGTAAACAGCCCCAGCATTTT. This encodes CASSLHGKQPQHF.

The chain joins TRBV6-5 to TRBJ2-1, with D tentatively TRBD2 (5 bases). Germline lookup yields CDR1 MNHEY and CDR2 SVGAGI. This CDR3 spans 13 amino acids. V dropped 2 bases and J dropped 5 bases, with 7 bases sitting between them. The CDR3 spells CASSYGSDNEQFF. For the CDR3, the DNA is TGTGCCAGCAGTTACGGGAGCGACAATGAGCAGTTCTTC.

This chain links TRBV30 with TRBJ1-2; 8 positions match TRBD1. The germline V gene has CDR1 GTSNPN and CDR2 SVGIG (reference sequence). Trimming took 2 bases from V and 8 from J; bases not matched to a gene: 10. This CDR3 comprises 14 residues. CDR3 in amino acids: CAWSPRPTGAGYTF. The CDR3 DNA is TGTGCCTGGAGTCCACGGCCGACAGGGGCCGGCTACACCTTC.

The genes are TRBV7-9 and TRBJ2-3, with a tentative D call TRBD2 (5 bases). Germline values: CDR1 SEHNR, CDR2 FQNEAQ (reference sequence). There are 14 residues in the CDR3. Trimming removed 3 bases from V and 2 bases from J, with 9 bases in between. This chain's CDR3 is CASSLASSTDTQYF. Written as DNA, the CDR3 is TGTGCCAGCAGCTTGGCTAGCTCCACAGATACGCAGTATTTT. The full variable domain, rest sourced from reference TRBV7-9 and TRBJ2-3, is DTGVSQNPRHKITKRGQNVTFRCDPISEHNRLYWYRQTLGQGPEFLTYFQNEAQLEKSRLLSDRFSAERPKGSFSTLEIQRTEQGDSAMYLCASSLASSTDTQYFGPGTRLTVL.

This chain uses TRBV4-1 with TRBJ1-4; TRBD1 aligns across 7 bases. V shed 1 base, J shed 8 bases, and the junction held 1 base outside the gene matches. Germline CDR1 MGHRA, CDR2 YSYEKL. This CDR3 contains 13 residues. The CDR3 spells CASSQVGGEKLFF. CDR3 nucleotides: TGCGCCAGCAGCCAAGTAGGGGGCGAAAAACTGTTTTTT.

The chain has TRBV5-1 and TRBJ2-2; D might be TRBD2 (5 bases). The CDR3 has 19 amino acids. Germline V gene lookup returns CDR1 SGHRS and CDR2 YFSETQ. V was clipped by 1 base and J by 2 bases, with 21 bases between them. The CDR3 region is CASSLLWGRLQSNTGELFF. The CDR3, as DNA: TGCGCCAGCAGCTTGTTATGGGGTCGACTACAGAGTAACACCGGGGAGCTGTTTTTT.

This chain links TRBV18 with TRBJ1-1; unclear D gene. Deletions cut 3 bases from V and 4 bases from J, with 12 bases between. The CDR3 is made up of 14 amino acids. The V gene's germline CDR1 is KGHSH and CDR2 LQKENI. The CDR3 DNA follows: TGTGCCAGCTCACCCCTTGTCGGACTCACTGAAGCTTTCTTT. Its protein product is CASSPLVGLTEAFF.

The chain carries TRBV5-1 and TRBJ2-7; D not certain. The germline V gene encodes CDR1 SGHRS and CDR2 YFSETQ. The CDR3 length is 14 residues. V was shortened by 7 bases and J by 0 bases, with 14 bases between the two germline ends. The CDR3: CASRRRQDSYEQYF. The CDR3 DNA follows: TGCGCCAGCCGTCGAAGGCAGGACTCCTACGAGCAGTACTTC.

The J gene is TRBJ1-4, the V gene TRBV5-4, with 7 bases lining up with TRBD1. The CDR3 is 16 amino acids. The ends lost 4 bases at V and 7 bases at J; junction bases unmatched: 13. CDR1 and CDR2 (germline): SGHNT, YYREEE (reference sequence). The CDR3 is CASSLGQASFGEKLFF. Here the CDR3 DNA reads TGTGCCAGCAGCCTCGGACAGGCATCATTCGGTGAAAAACTGTTTTTT.

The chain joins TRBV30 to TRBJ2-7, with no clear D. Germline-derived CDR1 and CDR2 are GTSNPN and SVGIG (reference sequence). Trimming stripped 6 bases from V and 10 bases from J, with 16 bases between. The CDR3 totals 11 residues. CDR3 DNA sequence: TGTGCCTGCCTTACTACTTTCCGTCAGTACTTC. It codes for CACLTTFRQYF.

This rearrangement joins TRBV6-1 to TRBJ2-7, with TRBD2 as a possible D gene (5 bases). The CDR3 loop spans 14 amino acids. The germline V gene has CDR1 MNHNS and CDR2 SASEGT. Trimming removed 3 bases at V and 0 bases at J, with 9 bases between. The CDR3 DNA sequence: TGTGCCAGCAGTGACGAGCGGCACTCCTACGAGCAGTACTTC. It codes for CASSDERHSYEQYF.

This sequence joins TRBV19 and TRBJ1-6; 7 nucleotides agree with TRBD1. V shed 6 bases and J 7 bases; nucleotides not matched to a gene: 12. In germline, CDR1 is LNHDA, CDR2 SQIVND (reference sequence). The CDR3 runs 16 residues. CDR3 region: CASRPRGDRINSPLHF. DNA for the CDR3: TGTGCCAGTAGACCACGAGGGGACAGAATCAATTCACCCCTCCACTTT.

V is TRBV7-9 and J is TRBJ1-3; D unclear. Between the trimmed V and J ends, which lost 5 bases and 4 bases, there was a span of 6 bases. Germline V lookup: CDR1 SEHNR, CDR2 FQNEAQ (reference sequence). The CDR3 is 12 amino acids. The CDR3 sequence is CASSLQGNTIYF. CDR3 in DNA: TGTGCCAGCAGCCTACAGGGAAACACCATATATTTT.

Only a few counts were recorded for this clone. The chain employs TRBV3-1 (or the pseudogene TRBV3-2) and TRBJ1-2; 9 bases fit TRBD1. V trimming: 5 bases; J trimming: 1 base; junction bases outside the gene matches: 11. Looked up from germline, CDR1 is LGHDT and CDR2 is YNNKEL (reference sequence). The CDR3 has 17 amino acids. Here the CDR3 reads CASSYHDPGQGNYGYTF. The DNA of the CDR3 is TGTGCCAGCAGCTACCACGATCCGGGACAGGGTAACTATGGCTACACCTTC.

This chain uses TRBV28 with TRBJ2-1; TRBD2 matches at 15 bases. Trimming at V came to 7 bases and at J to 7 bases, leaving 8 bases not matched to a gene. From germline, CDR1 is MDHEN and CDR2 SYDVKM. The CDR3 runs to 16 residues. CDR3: CASKDPGLAGGNEQFF. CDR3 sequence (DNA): TGTGCCAGCAAGGACCCGGGACTAGCGGGAGGTAATGAGCAGTTCTTC.

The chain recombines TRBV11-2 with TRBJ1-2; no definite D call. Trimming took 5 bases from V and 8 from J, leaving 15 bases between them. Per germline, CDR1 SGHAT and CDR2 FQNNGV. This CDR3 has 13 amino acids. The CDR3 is CASSPGWARGYTF. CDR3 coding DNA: TGTGCCAGCAGCCCGGGGTGGGCTAGAGGCTACACCTTC.

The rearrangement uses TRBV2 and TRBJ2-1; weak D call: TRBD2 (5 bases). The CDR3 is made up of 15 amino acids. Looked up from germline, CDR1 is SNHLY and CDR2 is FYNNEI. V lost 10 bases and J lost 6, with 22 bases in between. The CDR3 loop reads CATKTIQLVVNEQFF. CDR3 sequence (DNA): TGTGCCACCAAGACTATCCAGCTGGTCGTCAATGAGCAGTTCTTC.

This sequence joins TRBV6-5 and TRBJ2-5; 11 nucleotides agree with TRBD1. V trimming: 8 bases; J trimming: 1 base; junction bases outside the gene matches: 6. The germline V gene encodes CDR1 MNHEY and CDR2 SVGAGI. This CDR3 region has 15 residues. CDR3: CASRRGTGGQETQYF. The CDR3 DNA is TGTGCCAGCCGGCGCGGGACAGGGGGCCAAGAGACCCAGTACTTC.